This T cell receptor beta chain is drawn from a study of OX40 agonist ivuxolimab in advanced cancers. Across the study: Those treated in dose escalation had hepatocellular carcinoma, melanoma, renal cell cancer or head and neck cancer. Study-level results: Some nonresponders also had low normalized T-cell clonal expansion. Individuals who were partial responders at 0.1-3.0 mg/kg had clonal expansion that ranked among the lowest.

Sequencing was performed with immunoSEQ multiplex PCR; in TCRdb, only in-frame clones are kept and a portion is missing. The table lists 75,000 to 85,000 clones, roughly 84% of them singletons. This clone was recorded a few times. Antigen specificity is unknown. Patients had blood sampled at baseline and again on cycle 4 day 1 and cycle 7 day 1. The specimen was CD4+ or CD8+ T cells sorted from blood, collected in a trial of the OX40 agonist ivuxolimab. The sequence derives from an adult with an advanced solid tumor such as melanoma, head and neck, liver or kidney cancer.

CDR3 bases: TGCAGTGCTAGCACACACACTGAAGCTTTCTTT. This codes for CSASTHTEAFF. This sequence joins TRBV20-1 and TRBJ1-1; D is unclear. Germline loops: CDR1 DFQATT, CDR2 SNEGSKA (reference sequence). V lost 3 bases to trimming and J lost 3 bases, with 5 bases between them. The length of the CDR3 is 11 residues.